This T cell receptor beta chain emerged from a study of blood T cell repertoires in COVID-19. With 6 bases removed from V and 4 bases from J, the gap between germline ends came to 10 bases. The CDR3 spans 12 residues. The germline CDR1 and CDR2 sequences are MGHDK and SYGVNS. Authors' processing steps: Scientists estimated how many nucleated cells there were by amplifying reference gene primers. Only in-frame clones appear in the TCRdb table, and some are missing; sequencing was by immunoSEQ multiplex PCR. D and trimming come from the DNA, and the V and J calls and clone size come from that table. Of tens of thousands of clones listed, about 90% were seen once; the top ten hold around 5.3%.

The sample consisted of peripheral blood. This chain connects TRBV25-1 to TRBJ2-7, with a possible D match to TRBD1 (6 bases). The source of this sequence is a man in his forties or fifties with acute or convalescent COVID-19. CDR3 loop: CASRMGQYEQYF. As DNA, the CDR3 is TGTGCCAGCAGGATGGGACAATACGAGCAGTACTTC.